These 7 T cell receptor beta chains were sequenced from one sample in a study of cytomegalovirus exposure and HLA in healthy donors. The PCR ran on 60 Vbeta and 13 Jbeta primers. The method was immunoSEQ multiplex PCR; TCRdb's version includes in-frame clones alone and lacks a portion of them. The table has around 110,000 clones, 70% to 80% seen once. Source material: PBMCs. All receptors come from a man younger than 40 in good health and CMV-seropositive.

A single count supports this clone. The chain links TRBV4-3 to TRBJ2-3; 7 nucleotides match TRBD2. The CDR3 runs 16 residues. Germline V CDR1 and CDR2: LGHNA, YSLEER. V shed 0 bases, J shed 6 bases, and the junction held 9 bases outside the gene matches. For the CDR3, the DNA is TGCGCCAGCAGCCAAGAAGGGACTAATGTCTGGGATACGCAGTATTTT. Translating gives CASSQEGTNVWDTQYF.

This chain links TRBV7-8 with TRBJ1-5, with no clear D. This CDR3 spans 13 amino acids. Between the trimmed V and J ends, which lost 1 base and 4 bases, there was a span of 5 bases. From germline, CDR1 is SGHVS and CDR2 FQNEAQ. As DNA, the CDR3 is TGTGCCAGCAGCTTAGACGCGAATCAGCCCCAGCATTTT. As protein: CASSLDANQPQHF.

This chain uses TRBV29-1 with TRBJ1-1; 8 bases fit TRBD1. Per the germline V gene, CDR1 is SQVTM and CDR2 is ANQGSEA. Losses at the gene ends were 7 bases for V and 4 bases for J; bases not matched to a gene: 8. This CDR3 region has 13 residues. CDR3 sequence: CSGNRGSTTEAFF. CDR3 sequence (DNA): TGCAGCGGGAACAGGGGGTCGACCACTGAAGCTTTCTTT.

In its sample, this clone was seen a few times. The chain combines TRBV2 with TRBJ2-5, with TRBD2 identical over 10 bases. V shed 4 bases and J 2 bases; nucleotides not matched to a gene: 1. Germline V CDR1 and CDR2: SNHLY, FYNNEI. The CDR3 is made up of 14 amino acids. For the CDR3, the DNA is TGTGCCAGCAGTGGGACTAGCGGACAAGAGACCCAGTACTTC. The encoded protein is CASSGTSGQETQYF. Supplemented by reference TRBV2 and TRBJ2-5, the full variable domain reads EPEVTQTPSHQVTQMGQEVILRCVPISNHLYFYWYRQILGQKVEFLVSFYNNEISEKSEIFDDQFSVERPDGSNFTLKIRSTKLEDSAMYFCASSGTSGQETQYFGPGTRLLVL.

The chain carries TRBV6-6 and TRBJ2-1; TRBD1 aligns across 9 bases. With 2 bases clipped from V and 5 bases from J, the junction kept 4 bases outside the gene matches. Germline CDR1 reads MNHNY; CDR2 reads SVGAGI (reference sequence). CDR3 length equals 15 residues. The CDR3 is CASSYPGQGNNEQFF. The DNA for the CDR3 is TGTGCCAGCAGTTACCCGGGACAGGGAAACAATGAGCAGTTCTTC.

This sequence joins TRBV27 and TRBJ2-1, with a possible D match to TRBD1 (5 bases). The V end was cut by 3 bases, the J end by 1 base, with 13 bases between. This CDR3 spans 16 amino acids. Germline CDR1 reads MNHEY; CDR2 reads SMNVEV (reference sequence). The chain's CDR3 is CASSFLGAGSYNEQFF. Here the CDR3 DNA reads TGTGCCAGCAGTTTTTTAGGGGCTGGGTCCTACAATGAGCAGTTCTTC.

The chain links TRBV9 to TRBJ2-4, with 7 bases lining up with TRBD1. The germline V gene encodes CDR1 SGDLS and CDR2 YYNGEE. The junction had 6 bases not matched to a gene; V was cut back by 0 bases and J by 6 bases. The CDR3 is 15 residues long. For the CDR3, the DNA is TGTGCCAGCAGCGTAGAGGGGGCCGGGCTAAACATTCAGTACTTC. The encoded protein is CASSVEGAGLNIQYF.